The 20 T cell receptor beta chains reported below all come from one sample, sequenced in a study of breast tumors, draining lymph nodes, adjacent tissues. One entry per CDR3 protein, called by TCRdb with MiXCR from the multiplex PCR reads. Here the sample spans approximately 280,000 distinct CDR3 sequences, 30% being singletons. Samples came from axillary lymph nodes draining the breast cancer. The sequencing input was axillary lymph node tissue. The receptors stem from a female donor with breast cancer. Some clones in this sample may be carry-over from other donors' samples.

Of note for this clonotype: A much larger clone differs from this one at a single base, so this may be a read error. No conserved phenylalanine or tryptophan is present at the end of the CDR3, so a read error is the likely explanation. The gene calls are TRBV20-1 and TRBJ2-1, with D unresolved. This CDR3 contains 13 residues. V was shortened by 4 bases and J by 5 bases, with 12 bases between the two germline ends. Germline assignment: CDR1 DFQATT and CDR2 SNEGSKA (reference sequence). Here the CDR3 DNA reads TGCAGTGCTATCTGGCCTTTAAACAATGAGCAGTTCCTC. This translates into CSAIWPLNNEQFL.

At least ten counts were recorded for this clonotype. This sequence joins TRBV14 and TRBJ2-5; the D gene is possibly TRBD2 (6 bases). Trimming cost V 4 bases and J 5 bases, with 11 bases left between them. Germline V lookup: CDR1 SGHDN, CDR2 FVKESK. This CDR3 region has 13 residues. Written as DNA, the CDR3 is TGTGCCAGCAGCCTGACTAGATTGGAGACCCAGTACTTC. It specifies CASSLTRLETQYF.

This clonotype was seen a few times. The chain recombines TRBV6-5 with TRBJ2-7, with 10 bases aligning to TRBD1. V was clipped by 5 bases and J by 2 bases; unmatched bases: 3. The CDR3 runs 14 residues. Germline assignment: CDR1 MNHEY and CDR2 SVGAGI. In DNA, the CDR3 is TGTGCCAGCAGTCACGACAGGGGGCCCTACGAGCAGTACTTC. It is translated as CASSHDRGPYEQYF.

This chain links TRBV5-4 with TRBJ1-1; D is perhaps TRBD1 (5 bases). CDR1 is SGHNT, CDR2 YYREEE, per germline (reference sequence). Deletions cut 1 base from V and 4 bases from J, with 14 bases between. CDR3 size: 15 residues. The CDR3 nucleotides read TGTGCCAGCAGCTTGCAGGGTGGAGGAGTCACTGAAGCTTTCTTT. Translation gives CASSLQGGGVTEAFF.

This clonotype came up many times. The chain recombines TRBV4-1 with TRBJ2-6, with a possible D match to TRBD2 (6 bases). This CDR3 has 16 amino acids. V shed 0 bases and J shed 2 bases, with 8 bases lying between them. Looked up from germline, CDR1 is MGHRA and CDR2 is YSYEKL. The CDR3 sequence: CASSQEPGAGANVLTF. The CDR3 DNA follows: TGCGCCAGCAGCCAAGAACCGGGGGCTGGGGCCAACGTCCTGACTTTC.

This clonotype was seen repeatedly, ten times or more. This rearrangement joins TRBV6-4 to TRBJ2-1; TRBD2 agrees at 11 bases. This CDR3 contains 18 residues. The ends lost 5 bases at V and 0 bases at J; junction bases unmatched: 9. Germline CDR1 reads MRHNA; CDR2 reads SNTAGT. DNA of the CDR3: TGTGCCAGCAGTAGACTAGCGGGGCAGACGAGCTCCTACAATGAGCAGTTCTTC. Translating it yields CASSRLAGQTSSYNEQFF.

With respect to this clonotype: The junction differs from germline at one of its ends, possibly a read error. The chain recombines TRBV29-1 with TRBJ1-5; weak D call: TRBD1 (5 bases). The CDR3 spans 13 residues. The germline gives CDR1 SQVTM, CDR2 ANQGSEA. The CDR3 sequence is CGVAQGGEGPQHF. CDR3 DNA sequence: TGCGGCGTTGCCCAGGGAGGTGAAGGACCCCAGCATTTT.

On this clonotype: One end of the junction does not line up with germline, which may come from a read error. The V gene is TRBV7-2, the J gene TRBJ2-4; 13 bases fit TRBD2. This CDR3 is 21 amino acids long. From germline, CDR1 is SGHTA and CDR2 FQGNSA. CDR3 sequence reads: CASSLQIPGLAGIETKNIRYF. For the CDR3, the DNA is TGTGCCAGCAGCTTGCAGATCCCGGGACTAGCGGGAATCGAAACCAAAAACATTCGGTACTTC.

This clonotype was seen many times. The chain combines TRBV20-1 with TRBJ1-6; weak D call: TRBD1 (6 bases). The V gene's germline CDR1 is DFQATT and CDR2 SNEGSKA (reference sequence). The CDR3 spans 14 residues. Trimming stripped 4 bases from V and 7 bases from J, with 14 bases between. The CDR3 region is CSAKYRVDNSPLHF. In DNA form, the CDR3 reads TGCAGTGCTAAATACAGGGTAGACAATTCACCCCTCCACTTT.

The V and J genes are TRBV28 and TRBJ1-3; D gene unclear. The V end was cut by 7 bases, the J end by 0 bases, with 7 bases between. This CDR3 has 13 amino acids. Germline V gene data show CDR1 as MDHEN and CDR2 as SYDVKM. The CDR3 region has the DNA TGTGCCAGCAACTCAGGCTCTGGAAACACCATATATTTT. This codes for CASNSGSGNTIYF. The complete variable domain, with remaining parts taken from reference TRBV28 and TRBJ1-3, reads DVKVTQSSRYLVKRTGEKVFLECVQDMDHENMFWYRQDPGLGLRLIYFSYDVKMKEKGDIPEGYSVSREKKERFSLILESASTNQTSMYLCASNSGSGNTIYFGEGSWLTVV.

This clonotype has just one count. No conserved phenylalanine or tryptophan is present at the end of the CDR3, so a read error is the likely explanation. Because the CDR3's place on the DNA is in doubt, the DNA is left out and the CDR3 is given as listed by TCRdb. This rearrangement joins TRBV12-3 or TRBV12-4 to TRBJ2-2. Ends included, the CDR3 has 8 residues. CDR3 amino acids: CASSLGFS.

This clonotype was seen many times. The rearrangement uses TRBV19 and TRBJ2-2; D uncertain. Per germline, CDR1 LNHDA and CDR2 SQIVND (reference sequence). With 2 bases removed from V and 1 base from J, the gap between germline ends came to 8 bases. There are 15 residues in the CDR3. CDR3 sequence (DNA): TGTGCCAGTAGTATAAGGTCGAAGAACACCGGGGAGCTGTTTTTT. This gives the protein CASSIRSKNTGELFF.

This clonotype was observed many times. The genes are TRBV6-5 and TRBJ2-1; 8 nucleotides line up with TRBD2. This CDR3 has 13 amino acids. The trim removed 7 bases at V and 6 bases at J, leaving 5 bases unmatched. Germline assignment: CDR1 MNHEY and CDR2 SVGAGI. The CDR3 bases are TGTGCCAGCAACCAGCGGGAGTTCAATGAGCAGTTCTTC. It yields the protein CASNQREFNEQFF.

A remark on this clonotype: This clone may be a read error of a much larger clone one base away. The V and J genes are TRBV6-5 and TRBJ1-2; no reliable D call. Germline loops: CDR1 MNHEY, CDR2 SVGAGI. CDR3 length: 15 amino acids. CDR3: CASGYSGRMTGGYTF. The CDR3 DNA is TGTGCCAGCGGTTACTCGGGCAGGATGACGGGTGGCTACACCTTC.

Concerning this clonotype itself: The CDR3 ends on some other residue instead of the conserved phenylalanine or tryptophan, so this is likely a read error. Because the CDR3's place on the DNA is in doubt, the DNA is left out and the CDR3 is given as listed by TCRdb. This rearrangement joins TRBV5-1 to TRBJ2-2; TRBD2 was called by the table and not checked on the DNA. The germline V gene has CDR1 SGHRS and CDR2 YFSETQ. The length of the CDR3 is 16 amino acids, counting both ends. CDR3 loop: CASSLARGGGHRGAVV.

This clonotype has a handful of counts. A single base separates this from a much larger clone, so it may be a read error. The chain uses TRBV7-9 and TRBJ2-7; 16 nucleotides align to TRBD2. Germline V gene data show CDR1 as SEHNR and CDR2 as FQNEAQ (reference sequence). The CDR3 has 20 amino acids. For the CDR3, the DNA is TGTGCCAGCAGCTTAGTGGGGGGACTAGCGGGAGGGGAGAGGTCCTACGGGCAGTACTTC. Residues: CASSLVGGLAGGERSYGQYF.

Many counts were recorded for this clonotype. The chain's CDR3 is CASTDDGGDGNTIYF. The CDR3 region has the DNA TGTGCCAGCACAGACGACGGGGGTGATGGAAACACCATATATTTT. The gene calls are TRBV11-3 and TRBJ1-3, with D perhaps TRBD1 (5 bases). CDR1 and CDR2 (germline): SGHNT, YENEEA. V lost 7 bases and J 3 bases, leaving 16 bases between the germline ends. The CDR3 is 15 amino acids.

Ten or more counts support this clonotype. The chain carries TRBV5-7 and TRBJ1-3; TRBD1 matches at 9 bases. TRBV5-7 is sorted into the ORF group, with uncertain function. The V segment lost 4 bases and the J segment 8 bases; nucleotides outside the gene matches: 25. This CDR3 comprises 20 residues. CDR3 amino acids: CASSHCRGRSGTGKGDTIYF. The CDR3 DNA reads TGTGCCAGCAGCCATTGTCGGGGAAGATCCGGGACAGGGAAGGGAGACACCATATATTTT.

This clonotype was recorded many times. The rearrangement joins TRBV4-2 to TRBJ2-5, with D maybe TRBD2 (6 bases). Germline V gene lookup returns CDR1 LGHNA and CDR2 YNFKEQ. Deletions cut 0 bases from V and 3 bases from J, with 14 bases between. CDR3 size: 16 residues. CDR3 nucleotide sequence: TGTGCCAGCAGCCAAGATCCTCTGGGGGAGGAAGAGACCCAGTACTTC. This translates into CASSQDPLGEEETQYF.

CDR3 sequence: CSARWAGQETQHF. The CDR3 nucleotides read TGCAGTGCTAGGTGGGCGGGACAAGAGACCCAGCATTTT. The chain joins TRBV20-1 to TRBJ1-5, with D tentatively TRBD1 (6 bases). This CDR3 contains 13 residues. The germline V gene has CDR1 DFQATT and CDR2 SNEGSKA (reference sequence). V was trimmed by 3 bases and J by 11 bases, leaving 17 bases between them.